This passage covers 10 T cell receptor beta chains from one sample sequenced in a study of persistence of HIV-infected CD4 T cells (dated by TCRdb to 2019 to 2021). The treatment or condition label of this sample denotes: suppressive antiretroviral therapy. Lysates of CMV-infected fibroblasts were used at approximately 10 ug/mL for cell stimulation. Memory populations depleted of antigen-responding cells were obtained by sorting nonresponding CD40L-negative CD69-negative CD45RO-high memory CD4+ T cells. The immunoSEQ hsTCRB assay version 4, run in survey mode, was used to sequence TCRbeta repertoires from genomic DNA. TCRdb retrieved this table from immuneACCESS and kept in-frame rearrangements only. Not all clones are present; in checked studies, unresolved V genes account for under half, and no reason is known for the remainder. The sample profile shows tens of thousands of clones; more than 75% of them were found once. Of the sample, 6.4% falls within the top ten clones.

These TCRs are of unknown antigen specificity. The input for sequencing was CD4+ T cells sorted from PBMCs after roughly 18-hour stimulation, taken from a patient who received antiretroviral therapy. The intended sense of this specimen's cell subset or site label: CD40L-CD69- CD45RO-high memory CD4 T cells not responding to CMV lysate. The receptors were gathered from an adult woman with HIV who was CMV-seropositive.

This chain uses TRBV28 with TRBJ2-3; tentatively, D is TRBD1 (5 bases). Germline CDR1 MDHEN, CDR2 SYDVKM. Trimming removed 2 bases from V and 1 base from J, with 7 bases in between. The CDR3 totals 14 residues. The CDR3 nucleotides are TGTGCCAGCAGTTTAGGGGCGGGCACAGATACGCAGTATTTT. Translating it yields CASSLGAGTDTQYF. Full variable domain (remainder filled in from reference TRBV28 and TRBJ2-3): DVKVTQSSRYLVKRTGEKVFLECVQDMDHENMFWYRQDPGLGLRLIYFSYDVKMKEKGDIPEGYSVSREKKERFSLILESASTNQTSMYLCASSLGAGTDTQYFGPGTRLTVL.

The V call is TRBV5-1, the J call TRBJ2-1; 13 bases are shared with TRBD2. The CDR3 loop spans 14 amino acids. The germline V gene encodes CDR1 SGHRS and CDR2 YFSETQ. V shed 5 bases and J 6 bases; nucleotides not matched to a gene: 2. The CDR3 spells CASSGTSGANEQFF. Here the CDR3 DNA reads TGCGCCAGCAGTGGGACTAGCGGGGCCAATGAGCAGTTCTTC.

Only a few counts were recorded for this clone. The chain uses TRBV5-1 and TRBJ1-2, with D possibly matching TRBD1 (5 bases). Germline CDR1 and CDR2: SGHRS and YFSETQ. V shed 3 bases and J shed 2 bases, with 11 bases lying between them. The CDR3 contains 14 residues. CDR3 sequence: CASSSEWGNYGYTF. The CDR3 bases are TGCGCCAGCAGCTCCGAATGGGGGAACTATGGCTACACCTTC.

The chain uses TRBV27 and TRBJ2-3, with 9 bases identical to TRBD2. Germline V gene data show CDR1 as MNHEY and CDR2 as SMNVEV (reference sequence). The CDR3 is 15 residues long. With 5 bases clipped from V and 2 bases from J, the junction kept 5 bases outside the gene matches. For the CDR3, the DNA is TGTGCCAGCAGTCCAGGGACTAGCAACACAGATACGCAGTATTTT. This gives the protein CASSPGTSNTDTQYF.

In nucleotides, the CDR3 is TGTGCCAGCAGCTCTTTATCTGGGGCCAACGTCCTGACTTTC. Its protein product is CASSSLSGANVLTF. The V and J genes are TRBV7-2 and TRBJ2-6; D ambiguous. The V and J ends lost 4 bases and 1 base respectively, with 5 bases between them. The CDR3 runs 14 residues. Germline CDR1 is SGHTA and CDR2 is FQGNSA.

This sequence joins TRBV27 and TRBJ2-1; unclear D gene. This CDR3 is 15 amino acids long. Germline V gives CDR1 MNHEY, CDR2 SMNVEV (reference sequence). Trimming pared 0 bases from V and 2 bases from J, leaving 8 bases between. CDR3 in DNA: TGTGCCAGCAGTTTATCGTGGCAAACCTACAATGAGCAGTTCTTC. Residues: CASSLSWQTYNEQFF.

This chain joins TRBV5-6 and TRBJ1-1, with a weak D call TRBD1 (5 bases). This CDR3 has 15 amino acids. From germline, CDR1 is SGHDT and CDR2 YYEEEE. Trimming removed 1 base from V and 11 bases from J, with 21 bases in between. In DNA, the CDR3 is TGTGCCAGCAGCTTGCAAGGGGCCCCTTCTTCTGGTGCTTTCTTT. Translated: CASSLQGAPSSGAFF.

The V gene is TRBV7-9, the J gene TRBJ1-1; weak D call: TRBD1 (5 bases). V was shortened by 5 bases and J by 7 bases, with 20 bases between the two germline ends. Germline V gives CDR1 SEHNR, CDR2 FQNEAQ (reference sequence). This CDR3 has 15 residues. The CDR3 is CASSLGWDQLNEAFF. The CDR3 region has the DNA TGTGCCAGCAGCCTTGGATGGGACCAACTCAATGAAGCTTTCTTT.

This clone turned up a few times. The rearrangement uses TRBV28 and TRBJ2-4; D unresolved. Germline-derived CDR1 and CDR2 are MDHEN and SYDVKM. The CDR3 has 13 amino acids. Trimming removed 5 bases from V and 5 bases from J, with 10 bases in between. The CDR3 loop reads CASSRAPENIQYF. The CDR3 DNA follows: TGTGCCAGCAGTCGGGCCCCGGAAAACATTCAGTACTTC.

The J gene is TRBJ2-1, the V gene TRBV27; 12 positions agree with TRBD2. V was pared by 3 bases and J by 8 bases, with 5 bases of the junction left unmatched. Looked up from germline, CDR1 is MNHEY and CDR2 is SMNVEV (reference sequence). The CDR3 covers 15 residues. CDR3 region: CASSFLAGGPYEQFF. The CDR3 DNA is TGTGCCAGCAGTTTCCTAGCGGGAGGGCCATATGAGCAGTTCTTC.